This T cell receptor beta chain was obtained from a study of cytotoxic CD8 clonotypes in ibrutinib-treated CLL. Method: immunoSEQ multiplex PCR; TCRdb's copy keeps in-frame clones and lacks some. The sample shows approximately 150,000 clones, under 90% of them seen only once. The germline V gene has CDR1 SGDLS and CDR2 YYNGEE. The CDR3 covers 15 residues. V shed 0 bases and J shed 1 base, with 10 bases lying between them. Sequenced here: PBMCs, sampled after 24 months of ibrutinib treatment. The sequence was collected from a human donor with chronic lymphocytic leukemia. V usage is TRBV9 and J usage is TRBJ1-1, with D unclear. The CDR3 reads CASSVAGERNTEAFF. CDR3 sequence (DNA): TGTGCCAGCAGCGTAGCTGGGGAACGGAACACTGAAGCTTTCTTT.